The present entry profiles one T cell receptor beta chain with its context. Its antigen is unidentified. The method was immunoSEQ multiplex PCR; TCRdb's version includes in-frame clones alone and lacks a portion of them. Of fewer than 70,000 clones detected, 87% appear once; the ten largest clones hold roughly 17%. Blood specimens came from baseline, cycle 4 day 1, and cycle 7 day 1. This record belongs to a study of OX40 agonist ivuxolimab in advanced cancers. Study overall: People in dose escalation had one of these cancers: hepatocellular carcinoma, melanoma, renal cell or head and neck cancer. Study conclusions and caveats: Relative to CD4+ cells, CD8+ T cells on average had more expanded clones. The CD4+ and CD8+ T cells in the blood had expanded clonally by week 6 at 0.1 to 3.0 mg/kg.

The V and J ends lost 4 bases and 0 bases, in that order; junction bases with no gene match: 8. Germline assignment: CDR1 MNHEY and CDR2 SMNVEV (reference sequence). There are 18 residues in the CDR3. The sample in question was CD4+ or CD8+ T cells sorted from blood, obtained in a trial of the OX40 agonist ivuxolimab. This TCR derives from an adult with an advanced solid tumor such as melanoma, head and neck, liver or kidney cancer. The chain combines TRBV27 with TRBJ2-6; 8 bases are shared with TRBD1. This CDR3 is CASSSGTGRSSGANVLTF. The CDR3 bases are TGTGCCAGCAGTTCCGGGACAGGTCGGAGCTCTGGGGCCAACGTCCTGACTTTC.